This T cell receptor (beta chain) came from a study of T cell repertoires in breast cancer listed by TCRdb under 2016. Background for the entire study: Tumors, lymph nodes and peripheral blood lymphocytes from breast cancer patients, as well as peripheral blood from healthy control donors, were profiled. The controls were nine healthy donors whose age range was similar to that of the patients. Given the low mutational burden of breast cancer and the rarity of common mutations in breast cancer, it was reasoned that TCRs shared between breast cancer patients would target shared antigens. On average, sequencing produced about 500,000 sequences per sample and roughly 10 reads per input cell. Tumors and tumor-involved lymph nodes were minced and digested with Liberase and DNase, then filtered through 70-um and 40-um filters. Tumor-free lymph nodes were processed with no enzymatic digestion, and blood samples were separated using Ficoll. Most of the 20 to 25 patient tumors analyzed for shared TCRs were ER+/PR+.

The study used an expanded emulsion RT-PCR method with primers for all TCR V genes to analyze paired alpha-beta TCRs of CD8+ T cells. CD8+ T cells were isolated with a CD8 positive selection kit and were then incubated overnight in approximately 9.2 IU/mL IL-2 prior to emulsion RT-PCR. What the study reported, not specific to this receptor: TRBV7 predominated among the shared TCRs, which could possibly reflect tumor recognition or a mispriming bias from eight TRBV7 primers. Around 18 TCR pairs were shared across seven or more patient tumors and were rarely found in control blood, which suggested possible tumor specificity. Tumor-involved sentinel lymph nodes shared about fourfold more TCRs with matched tumor repertoires than tumor-free nodes (roughly 8% versus 2%). Shared TCRs were encoded by various nucleotide sequences, which suggests selection and expansion based on antigen. Genuine antitumor clones may have been missed because singleton TCRs were discarded and only part of each tumor was sampled. Emulsion RT-PCR was considered qualitative rather than quantitative, because transcript abundance and primer differences skewed the recovery of clones.

With respect to this clonotype: The antigen it binds to is not known. No base quality information exists; no much larger clone differs at one position.

Based on the germline V gene (reference sequence), the CDR1 and CDR2 sequences are PRHDT and FYEKMQ. After removal of 2 bases from V and 6 bases from J, the junction retains 6 bases not matched to a gene. The CDR3 holds 15 amino acids from the cysteine to the phenylalanine. Here the CDR3 DNA is all that survives: 45 bases in frame from base 1. The library was made by emulsion pairing. A second nested PCR with blocking oligos suppressed unpaired genes, then a third nested PCR added Illumina adaptors and barcodes. Between about 5,000 and 270,000 T cells, along with C-region, Stepout and V-region primers, were included in each emulsion RT-PCR master mix. The Micellula Emulsion and Purification Kit was used to generate emulsions, and Qiagen OneStep RT-PCR reagents were used for RT-PCR. Pooled libraries were sequenced with paired-end 2 x 250 reads on an Illumina MiSeq. The original pipeline was this. Read pairs were joined in Galaxy and clipped at the engineered overlap into separate alpha and beta files, and reads that were not clipped were discarded. Alpha-beta pairs were assigned using CompleteTCR, a MiTCR-based pipeline in which chains sharing read cluster identifiers are linked by an R script. TCR sequences observed only once, about 1-3%, were removed as potential sequencing errors. TCRdb reworked the public reads: Q25 trimming with fastp, MiXCR clone assembly, productive beta chains retained. Rows merge per CDR3 protein into single entries with the most common DNA and genes. The V and J calls follow TCRdb's processing rather than the paper's. The sample data list roughly 38,000 distinct CDR3 sequences, and 45% to 55% of these were observed just once. The leading ten clones occupy approximately 60% of the sample.

Sequencing input: CD8+ T cells. The sequence links TRBV13 to TRBJ2-3; a stretch of 9 junction bases matches TRBD2. This TCR was sampled from a pool of human donors with breast cancer or a healthy control (not recorded which). The bases read TGTGCCAGCAGCTTAAGGGCGGGGGGGGGCGATACGCAGTATTTT. Its translation reads: CASSLRAGGGDTQYF.